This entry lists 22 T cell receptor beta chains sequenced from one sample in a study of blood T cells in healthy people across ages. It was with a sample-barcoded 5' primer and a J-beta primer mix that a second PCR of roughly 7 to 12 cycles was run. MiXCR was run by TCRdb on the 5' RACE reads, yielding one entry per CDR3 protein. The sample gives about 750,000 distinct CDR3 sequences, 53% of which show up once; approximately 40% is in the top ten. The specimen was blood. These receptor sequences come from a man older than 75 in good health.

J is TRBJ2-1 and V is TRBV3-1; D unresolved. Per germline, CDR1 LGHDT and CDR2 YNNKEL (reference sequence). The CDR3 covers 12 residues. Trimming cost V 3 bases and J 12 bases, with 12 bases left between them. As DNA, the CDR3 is TGTGCCAGCAGCCAGATGGGGTGGGGGCAGTTCTTC. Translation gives CASSQMGWGQFF.

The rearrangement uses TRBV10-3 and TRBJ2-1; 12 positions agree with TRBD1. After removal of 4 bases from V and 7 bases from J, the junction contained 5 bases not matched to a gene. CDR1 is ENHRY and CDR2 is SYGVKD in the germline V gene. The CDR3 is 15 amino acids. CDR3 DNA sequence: TGTGCCATCAGTGTCGGGACAGGGGGCGTAAATGAGCAGTTCTTC. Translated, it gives CAISVGTGGVNEQFF.

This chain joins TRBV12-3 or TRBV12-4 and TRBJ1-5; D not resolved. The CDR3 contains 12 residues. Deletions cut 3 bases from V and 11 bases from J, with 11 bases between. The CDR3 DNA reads TGTGCCAGCAGTTTGGGAGGTAGGGCCCAGCATTTT. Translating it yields CASSLGGRAQHF.

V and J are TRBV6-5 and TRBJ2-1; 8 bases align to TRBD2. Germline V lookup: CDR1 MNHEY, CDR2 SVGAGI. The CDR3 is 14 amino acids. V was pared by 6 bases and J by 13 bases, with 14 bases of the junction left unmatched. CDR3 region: CASSSREGRGRQFF. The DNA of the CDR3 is TGTGCCAGCAGCTCCCGGGAGGGGCGGGGGAGACAGTTCTTC.

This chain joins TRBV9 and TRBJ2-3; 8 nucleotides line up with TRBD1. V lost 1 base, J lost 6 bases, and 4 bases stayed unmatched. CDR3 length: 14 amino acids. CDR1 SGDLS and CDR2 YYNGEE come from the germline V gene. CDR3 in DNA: TGTGCCAGCAGCGTACGGCAGGGGGCCGATACGCAGTATTTT. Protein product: CASSVRQGADTQYF. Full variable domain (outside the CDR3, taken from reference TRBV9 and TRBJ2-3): DSGVTQTPKHLITATGQRVTLRCSPRSGDLSVYWYQQSLDQGLQFLIQYYNGEERAKGNILERFSAQQFPDLHSELNLSSLELGDSALYFCASSVRQGADTQYFGPGTRLTVL.

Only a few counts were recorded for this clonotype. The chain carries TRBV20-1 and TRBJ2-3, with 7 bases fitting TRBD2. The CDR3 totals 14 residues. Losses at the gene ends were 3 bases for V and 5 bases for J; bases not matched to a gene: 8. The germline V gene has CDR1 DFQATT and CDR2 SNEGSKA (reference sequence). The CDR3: CSASWEVAGDTQYF. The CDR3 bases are TGCAGTGCTAGTTGGGAGGTAGCGGGAGATACGCAGTATTTT.

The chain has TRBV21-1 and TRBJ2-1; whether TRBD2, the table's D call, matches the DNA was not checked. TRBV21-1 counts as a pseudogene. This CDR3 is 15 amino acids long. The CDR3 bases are TGTGCCAGCGAGACCGGGACTAGCGGGACGAGTGAGCAGTTCTTC. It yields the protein CASETGTSGTSEQFF.

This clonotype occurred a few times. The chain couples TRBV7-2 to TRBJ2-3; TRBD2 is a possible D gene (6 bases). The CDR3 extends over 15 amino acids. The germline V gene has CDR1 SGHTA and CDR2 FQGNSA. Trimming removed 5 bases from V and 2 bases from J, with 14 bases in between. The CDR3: CASSPQGLNTDTQYF. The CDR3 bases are TGTGCCAGCAGCCCCCAAGGACTAAACACAGATACGCAGTATTTT.

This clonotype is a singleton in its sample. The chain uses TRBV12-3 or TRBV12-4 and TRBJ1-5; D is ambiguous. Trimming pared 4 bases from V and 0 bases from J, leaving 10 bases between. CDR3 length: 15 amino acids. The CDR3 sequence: CASSSLAASNQPQHF. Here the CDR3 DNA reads TGTGCCAGCAGTTCCCTGGCAGCTAGCAATCAGCCCCAGCATTTT.

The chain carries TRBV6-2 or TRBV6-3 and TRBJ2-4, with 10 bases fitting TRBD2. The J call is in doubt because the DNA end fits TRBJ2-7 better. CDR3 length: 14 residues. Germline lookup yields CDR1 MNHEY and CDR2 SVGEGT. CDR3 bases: TGTGCCAGCAGTTACGGACTAGCGGACTACGAGCAGTACTTC. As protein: CASSYGLADYEQYF.

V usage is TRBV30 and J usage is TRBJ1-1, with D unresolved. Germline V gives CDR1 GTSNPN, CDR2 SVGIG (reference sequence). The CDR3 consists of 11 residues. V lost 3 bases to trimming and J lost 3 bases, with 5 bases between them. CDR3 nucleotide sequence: TGTGCCTGGAGCGGGGACACTGAAGCTTTCTTT. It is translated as CAWSGDTEAFF.

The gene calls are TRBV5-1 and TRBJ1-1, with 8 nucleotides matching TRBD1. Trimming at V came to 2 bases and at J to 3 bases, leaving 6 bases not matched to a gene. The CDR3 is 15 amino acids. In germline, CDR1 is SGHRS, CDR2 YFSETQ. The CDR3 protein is CASSLEGQADTEAFF. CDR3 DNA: TGCGCCAGCAGCTTAGAGGGACAGGCTGACACTGAAGCTTTCTTT.

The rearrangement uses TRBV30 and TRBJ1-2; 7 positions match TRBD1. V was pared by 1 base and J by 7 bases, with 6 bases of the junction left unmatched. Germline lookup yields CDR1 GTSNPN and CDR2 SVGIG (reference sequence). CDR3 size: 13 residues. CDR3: CAWSGTGLGGYTF. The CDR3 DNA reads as TGTGCCTGGAGTGGGACAGGCCTGGGTGGCTACACCTTC.

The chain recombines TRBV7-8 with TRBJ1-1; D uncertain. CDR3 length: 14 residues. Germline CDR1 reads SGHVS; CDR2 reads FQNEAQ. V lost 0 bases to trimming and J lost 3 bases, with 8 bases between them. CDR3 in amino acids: CASSLAALDTEAFF. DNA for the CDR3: TGTGCCAGCAGCTTAGCTGCCTTAGACACTGAAGCTTTCTTT.

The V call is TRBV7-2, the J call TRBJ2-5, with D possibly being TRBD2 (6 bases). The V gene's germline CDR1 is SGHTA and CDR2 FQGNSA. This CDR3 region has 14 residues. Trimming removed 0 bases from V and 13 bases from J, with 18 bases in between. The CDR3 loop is CASSLAGGGRGMYF. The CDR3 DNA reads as TGTGCCAGCAGCTTAGCGGGGGGAGGCCGGGGTATGTACTTC.

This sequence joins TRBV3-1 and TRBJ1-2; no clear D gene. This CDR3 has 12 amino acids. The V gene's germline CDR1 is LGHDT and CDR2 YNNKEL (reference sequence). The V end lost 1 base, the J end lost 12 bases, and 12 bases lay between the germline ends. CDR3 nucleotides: TGTGCCAGCAGCCAAGTCGAAAGGGCCCACACCTTC. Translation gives CASSQVERAHTF.

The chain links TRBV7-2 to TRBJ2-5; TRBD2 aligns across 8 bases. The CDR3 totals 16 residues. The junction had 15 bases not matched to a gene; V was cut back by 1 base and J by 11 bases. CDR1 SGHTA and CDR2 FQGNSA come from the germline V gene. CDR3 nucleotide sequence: TGTGCCAGCAGCTTAGTCGGGGGGGCCTTTATTCCTGAGCAGTACTTC. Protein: CASSLVGGAFIPEQYF.

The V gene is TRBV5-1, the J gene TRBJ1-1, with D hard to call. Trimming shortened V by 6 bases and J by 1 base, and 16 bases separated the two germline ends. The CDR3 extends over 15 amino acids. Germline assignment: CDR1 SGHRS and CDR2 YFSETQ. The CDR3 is CASKARPAQNTEAFF. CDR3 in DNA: TGCGCCAGCAAGGCTCGGCCAGCCCAGAACACTGAAGCTTTCTTT.

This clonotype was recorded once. In DNA form, the CDR3 reads TGCGCCATCAGGACCGACAACACCGGGGAGCTGTTTTTT. Translating gives CAIRTDNTGELFF. V and J are TRBV5-1 and TRBJ2-2; no definite D call. The CDR3 contains 13 residues. Germline CDR1 reads SGHRS; CDR2 reads YFSETQ. Trimming removed 9 bases at V and 2 bases at J, with 11 bases between.

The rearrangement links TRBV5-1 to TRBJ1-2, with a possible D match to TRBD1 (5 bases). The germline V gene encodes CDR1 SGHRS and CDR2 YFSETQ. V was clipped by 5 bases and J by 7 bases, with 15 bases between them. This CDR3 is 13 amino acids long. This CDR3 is CASSPTAGTGYTF. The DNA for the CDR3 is TGCGCCAGCAGTCCTACTGCAGGGACTGGCTACACCTTC.

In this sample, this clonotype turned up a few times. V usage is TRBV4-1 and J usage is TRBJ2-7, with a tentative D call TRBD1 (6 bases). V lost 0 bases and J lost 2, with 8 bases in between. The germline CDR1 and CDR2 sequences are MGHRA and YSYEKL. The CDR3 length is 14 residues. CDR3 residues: CASSQDYRAYEQYF. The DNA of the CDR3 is TGCGCCAGCAGCCAAGACTACAGGGCCTACGAGCAGTACTTC.

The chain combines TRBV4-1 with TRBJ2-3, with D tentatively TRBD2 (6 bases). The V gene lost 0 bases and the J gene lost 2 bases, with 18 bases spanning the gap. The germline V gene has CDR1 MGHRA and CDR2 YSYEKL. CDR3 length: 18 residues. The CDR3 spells CASSQEYQHAGTTDTQYF. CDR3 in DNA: TGCGCCAGCAGCCAAGAATATCAGCACGCGGGAACCACAGATACGCAGTATTTT.